This T cell receptor (beta chain) is from a study of sequential checkpoint blockade in melanoma. Study details: Randomization was 1:1 between first-line nivolumab→ipilimumab and ipilimumab→nivolumab. Maintenance nivolumab came after either treatment sequence.

TCRdb keeps only in-frame clones here, not all; method: immunoSEQ multiplex PCR. The data hold 34,000 or so clones, with approximately 86% observed a single time. Losses at the gene ends were 0 bases for V and 2 bases for J; bases not matched to a gene: 2. Germline V lookup: CDR1 MNHNS, CDR2 SASEGT. The CDR3 sequence is 15 residues long. Treatment given: randomized to nivolumab then ipilimumab (arm A) or the reverse (arm B). Live CD3+CD8+ CD19− CD56− cells were sorted from PBMCs. V is TRBV6-1 and J is TRBJ2-7; 9 positions agree with TRBD2. Sequenced here: CD8+ T cells sorted from blood (inferred from file names), sampled from a patient given nivolumab and ipilimumab in sequence. This TCR was recovered from a human donor with melanoma. This CDR3 is CASSEASGGAYEQYF. The CDR3 nucleotides are TGTGCCAGCAGTGAAGCTAGCGGGGGTGCCTACGAGCAGTACTTC.